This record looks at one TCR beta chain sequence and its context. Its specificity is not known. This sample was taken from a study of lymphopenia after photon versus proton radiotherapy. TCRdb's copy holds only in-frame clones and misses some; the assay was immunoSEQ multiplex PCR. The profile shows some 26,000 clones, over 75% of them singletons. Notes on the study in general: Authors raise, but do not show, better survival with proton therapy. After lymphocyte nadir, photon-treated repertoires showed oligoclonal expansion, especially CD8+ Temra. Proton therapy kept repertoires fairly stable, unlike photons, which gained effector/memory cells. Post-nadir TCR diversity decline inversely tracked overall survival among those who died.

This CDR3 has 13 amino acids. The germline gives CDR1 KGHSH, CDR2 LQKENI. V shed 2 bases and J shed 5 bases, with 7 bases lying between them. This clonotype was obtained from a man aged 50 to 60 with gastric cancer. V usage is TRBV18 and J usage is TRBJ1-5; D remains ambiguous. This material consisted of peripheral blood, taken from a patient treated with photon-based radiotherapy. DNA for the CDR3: TGTGCCAGCTCACCAGGCGGAGATCAGCCCCAGCATTTT. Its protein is CASSPGGDQPQHF.